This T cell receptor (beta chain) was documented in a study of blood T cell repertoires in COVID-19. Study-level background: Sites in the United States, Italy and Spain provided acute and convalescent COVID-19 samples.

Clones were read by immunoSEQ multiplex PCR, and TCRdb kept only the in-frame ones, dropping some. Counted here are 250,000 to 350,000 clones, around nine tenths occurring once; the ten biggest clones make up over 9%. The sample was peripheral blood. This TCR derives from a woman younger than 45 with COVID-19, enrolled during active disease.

CDR3 loop: CASTPEYEQYF. Written as DNA, the CDR3 is TGCGCCAGCACCCCCGAGTACGAGCAGTACTTC. The chain recombines TRBV10-2 with TRBJ2-7; D gene unclear. Trimming pared 7 bases from V and 4 bases from J, leaving 8 bases between. Germline lookup yields CDR1 WSHSY and CDR2 SAAADI. This CDR3 comprises 11 residues.